This TCR beta chain was found in a study of cytomegalovirus exposure and HLA in healthy donors (dated by TCRdb to the late 2010s). Study-level background: According to an earlier analysis of several hundred of the donors, about 179 million T cells yielded some 120 million unique TCR beta sequences and less than 300 Gb of sequence data. An early release covering 550 to 700 HLA-typed donors comprised 300 to 350 gigabases of sequencing data and approximately 80 million unique TCR sequences. Of the roughly 400 genotyped donors, over 80% were placed in the genetic ancestry cluster associated with self-reported Caucasian donors. The study aimed to test whether signatures of past pathogen exposure could be identified by cataloging public T cell receptors. The study used immunosequencing to profile the T cell repertoires of about 670 subjects and linked those repertoires to cytomegalovirus serostatus. A separate validation cohort of about 110 different subjects was used in addition to the roughly 620-subject first cohort. High-throughput TCR immunosequencing, statistical association of individual TCRs with disease status, and machine learning were combined to predict cytomegalovirus infection status. To study patterns of TCR occurrence, a later analysis re-analyzed previously published TCR beta repertoires from 550 to 800 donors and added high-resolution HLA genotyping. Rather than drawing on any new phenotypic data, the later analysis identified candidate immune exposures from TCR beta sequences and the way those sequences occurred across donors. An earlier analysis of approximately 580 of the donors used high-throughput TCR beta sequencing to judge whether each TCR beta V gene segment behaved as functional or pseudogenic. Donor age, sex, ethnicity and CMV serostatus were collected together with the repertoire data. A later genetic analysis used genome-wide SNP genotypes for about three fifths of the 666 donors, treating that subset as a discovery cohort. Every discovery cohort repertoire had been produced on one sequencing platform. HLA typing covered class I and class II loci at four-digit resolution. Typing coverage varied by locus: roughly 629-630 donors for A, B, C, DRB1 and DQB1; roughly 510 for DQA1; about 590 for DPA1; roughly 450 for DPB1. Four or five DR-DQ haplotypes were handled as single units for association and clustering because linkage in the cohort was strong. On average, roughly 200,000 unique TCR beta nucleotide sequences were sequenced per donor among 398 genotyped donors of the cohort, with roughly 18% of those sequences being non-productive. General findings and caveats noted by the study authors: Because some donors lacked HLA typing at each locus, the association tests relied only on the typed subset. Broadly in line with IMGT annotations, most TCR beta V segments showed up in productive rearrangements about 87% or about 30% of the time in an earlier analysis of a few hundred of the donors. The presence/absence analyses assumed that sequencing depth was roughly uniform across donors, and that assumption may not be true. The classifier was reported to diagnose cytomegalovirus status with high specificity and sensitivity in both the original cohort and the validation cohort. The sequencing pipeline was judged likely to have produced a cluster of highly shared sequence variants as a technical artifact. According to a later genetic analysis, donors in an Asian-associated ancestry cluster had fewer N-insertions in productive TCRs than the roughly 700-donor mean. This cohort had only TCR beta chains sequenced, and the lack of alpha or paired-chain data limited which features could be detected. A further reported finding was that TCR beta sequences accurately predicted the HLA-A and HLA-B alleles for most subjects in the first cohort. Immune exposure information for the cohort was limited to CMV serostatus. Several of the top co-occurrence clusters appeared to be linked to parvovirus B19, influenza, CMV and Epstein-Barr virus, according to a later analysis. It was suggested by the authors that the approach could potentially be generalized to other disease states and immunological phenotypes. According to a later analysis, TCR association rates differed among HLA loci, with DRB1 alleles showing the most associated TCRs and HLA-C alleles showing the fewest. Compared with equally common non-associated chains, HLA-associated TCR beta chains in a later analysis were more clonally expanded and had lower generation probabilities. The earlier analysis of around 600 of the donors excluded some 15 rarely observed V segments, including chromosome 9 orphons, because counts were too low. In a later analysis, most CMV-associated TCR beta chains were found to appear HLA-restricted, with HLA associations seemingly driven largely by CMV exposure. Strong co-occurrence of HLA alleles, especially DR and DQ, made assigning TCR associations to individual alleles difficult. In a later analysis, some 17,000 TCR beta sequences were associated with specific HLA alleles at a false discovery rate of 0.05. The study gave a list of around 170 TCR beta chains associated with cytomegalovirus. In vitro tests confirmed that three of the cytomegalovirus-associated TCR beta chains recognize cytomegalovirus antigens. Correlated functional status among segregating V segments might be attributable to linkage disequilibrium, but an unknown experimental factor could not be ruled out. Across donors, most TCR sequences were observed very rarely, whereas some public TCRs were present in many individuals. A later genetic analysis associated a missense DCLRE1C variant with V-gene and J-gene trimming of TCR beta chains, and an independent cohort replicated the association. The 87-base-pair reads could not distinguish some IMGT-functional V segments, including TRBV6-2 and TRBV6-3, so those segments were excluded.

As for this clone: The antigen this receptor binds is unknown. Base quality data are lacking; no much larger clone is found one base away.

Deletion took 6 bases off V and 4 bases off J, with a span of 15 bases between the germline ends. From cysteine to phenylalanine, the CDR3 is 14 amino acids long. The read is trimmed to its CDR3 DNA, 42 bases read in frame from base 1. The germline V gene sets CDR1 to MNHNS and CDR2 to SASEGT. The library was prepared using the immunoSEQ multiplex PCR assay. The multiplex PCR relied on a mix of 60 forward primers for TCR Vbeta segments and 13 reverse primers for TCR Jbeta segments. A multiplex PCR assay on genomic DNA amplified the CDR3 region of rearranged TCR beta genes. Amplified TCR beta libraries were sequenced as 87-base-pair reads on the Illumina HiSeq System. As for the original processing: Across the 666 repertoires, a later analysis counted around 80 million unique TCR beta chains, some 11 million of which were shared by at least two donors. Raw reads were error-corrected and collapsed into unique sequences with a nearest-neighbor algorithm that merged closely related sequences to remove PCR and sequencing errors. V, D and J gene segments were assigned by aligning CDR3 sequences to IMGT reference sequences. For a sequence to be retained, a match of at least six nucleotides was required to both a V gene segment and a J gene segment. Rearrangements were called productive when the CDR3 lacked stop codons and stayed in frame with V and J; all others were non-productive. CDR3 was defined according to IMGT convention as the region running from the second conserved V-encoded cysteine to the conserved J-encoded phenylalanine. Sequences without an unambiguous match to a single V gene segment were excluded from the earlier analysis of about 630 of the donors. In an earlier analysis of some 590 of the donors, a V segment was called functional when productive rearrangements were above 56.7%, and segregating when the standard deviation between donors exceeded 5%. A statistical classification framework was built to diagnose cytomegalovirus status from the catalog of TCR beta chain sequences. A later analysis assigned V and J genes by comparing TCR nucleotide sequences with IMGT/GENE-DB human TR gene sequences. Using the TCRdist pipeline, a later analysis assigned CDR3 sequences along with most-parsimonious VDJ recombination scenarios. A later analysis defined each TCR beta chain by its CDR3 amino acid sequence plus V-gene family, and excluded reads lacking a unique V-gene family. To address suspected cross-contamination and a sequencing artifact, a later analysis removed over 500 highly shared, low-generation-probability nucleotide sequences. In a later analysis, a clonal expansion index was calculated for each public chain from normalized within-repertoire ranks of inferred template counts. In a later analysis, generation probabilities were computed using a VDJ recombination model fitted to out-of-frame rearrangements, and the results were checked against IGoR. In a later analysis, hypergeometric tests were used to score TCR-TCR, TCR-HLA and TCR-CMV co-occurrence, with a repertoire-size bias correction applied to TCR pairs. To estimate false discovery rates, a later analysis permuted the HLA or CMV assignments 20 times. In a later analysis, co-occurring TCRs were grouped with DBSCAN, and TCRdist sequence similarity was added when clustering was performed within HLA-allele-positive subsets. Co-occurrence clustering excluded repertoires with fewer than 30,000 or more than 120,000 public chains, plus five with anomalous nucleotide sharing. The table was pulled from immuneACCESS by TCRdb, which kept in-frame rearrangements only. Such tables lose some clones; where checked, under half of the loss comes from unresolved V genes, and the rest has no known cause. The V and J calls and clone size were taken over from that table, and D and trimming were inferred from the DNA. The sample profile shows about 170,000 clones; over 75% of them were found once. In total, the top ten clones hold less than 2.5% of the sample.

The cohort consisted of some 730 healthy bone marrow donors. At the time of sampling, every cohort member was nominally healthy, though immune exposures that went unrecorded were likely present. The donor was CMV seronegative and belonged to the group of several hundred seronegative cohort members. Every donor gave a peripheral blood sample, and the peripheral blood mononuclear cells from that sample were used for TCR beta sequencing. The Qiagen DNeasy Blood Extraction Kit was used to extract genomic DNA from the blood cell samples. Sequencing was carried out using PBMCs. The TCR was taken from a male donor in good health and CMV-seronegative. The sequence joins TRBV6-1 to TRBJ1-1, with a weak D call of TRBD1 (5 bases match). The DNA sequence is given as TGTGCCAGCAGCCCGATCAGGGTGGTCACTGAAGCTTTCTTT. The encoded protein is CASSPIRVVTEAFF.